The next 21 T cell receptor beta chains were all read from a single sample in a study of OX40 agonist ivuxolimab in advanced cancers. Measured with immunoSEQ multiplex PCR; TCRdb has only the in-frame clones, and not every one. The sample carries tens of thousands of clones, around nine tenths recorded once. Source: CD4+ or CD8+ T cells sorted from blood, taken in a trial of the OX40 agonist ivuxolimab. The receptors were sampled from an adult with an advanced solid tumor such as melanoma, head and neck, liver or kidney cancer.

Only one count was recorded for this clone. The J gene is TRBJ2-1, the V gene TRBV29-1; D is ambiguous. The V end was cut by 3 bases, the J end by 0 bases, with 6 bases between. Germline loops: CDR1 SQVTM, CDR2 ANQGSEA. The CDR3 is made up of 13 amino acids. In DNA form, the CDR3 reads TGCAGCGTTGAGGAGAGCTCCTACAATGAGCAGTTCTTC. It is translated as CSVEESSYNEQFF.

CDR3 amino acids: CASSLRGRQYYEQYF. CDR3 coding DNA: TGTGCCAGCAGCTTAAGGGGCCGACAGTACTACGAGCAGTACTTC. The chain uses TRBV7-3 and TRBJ2-7; D is perhaps TRBD1 (5 bases). The CDR3 length is 15 residues. The ends were cut back, 1 base at V and 3 bases at J, with 13 bases in the middle. The germline V gene encodes CDR1 SGHTA and CDR2 FQGTGA.

The V gene is TRBV19, the J gene TRBJ2-3; 9 bases are a match to TRBD1. The junction had 5 bases not matched to a gene; V was cut back by 5 bases and J by 5 bases. Germline CDR1 reads LNHDA; CDR2 reads SQIVND (reference sequence). The CDR3 contains 14 residues. The CDR3 reads CASSYRGQEDTQYF. In nucleotides, the CDR3 is TGTGCCAGTAGTTACAGGGGGCAGGAAGATACGCAGTATTTT.

The rearrangement uses TRBV25-1 and TRBJ2-7, with 10 bases that match TRBD2. The CDR3 has 15 amino acids. The V gene's germline CDR1 is MGHDK and CDR2 SYGVNS. J gave up 2 bases and V 8 bases, and 9 bases lay outside the gene matches. CDR3 sequence: CASSPLAGEAYEQYF. The CDR3 DNA reads TGTGCCAGCTCCCCCCTAGCGGGAGAGGCCTACGAGCAGTACTTC.

This sequence joins TRBV18 and TRBJ2-7; either TRBD1 or TRBD2 may fit D (6 bases each). This CDR3 has 15 amino acids. CDR1 KGHSH and CDR2 LQKENI come from the germline V gene. Trimming pared 0 bases from V and 2 bases from J, leaving 11 bases between. The chain's CDR3 is CASSPPTGATYEQYF. As DNA, the CDR3 is TGTGCCAGCTCACCACCGACGGGGGCCACCTACGAGCAGTACTTC.

The chain uses TRBV5-8 and TRBJ1-4; 8 positions match TRBD1. From germline, CDR1 is SGHTS and CDR2 YDEGEE. This CDR3 is 17 amino acids long. V trimming: 0 bases; J trimming: 6 bases; junction bases outside the gene matches: 10. The CDR3 loop is CASSLAEGQGPDEKLFF. The CDR3, as DNA: TGTGCCAGCAGCTTGGCAGAAGGACAGGGACCCGATGAAAAACTGTTTTTT.

V usage is TRBV10-2 and J usage is TRBJ1-4; D is uncertain. Germline loops: CDR1 WSHSY, CDR2 SAAADI. The length of the CDR3 is 15 residues. V lost 3 bases and J lost 4, with 12 bases in between. The CDR3 DNA reads as TGCGCCAGCAGTGAAAGTCGGGGAGATAATGAAAAACTGTTTTTT. Encoded protein: CASSESRGDNEKLFF.

J is TRBJ1-2 and V is TRBV28, with unresolved D. The CDR3 length is 12 residues. V dropped 6 bases and J dropped 7 bases, with 12 bases sitting between them. The germline gives CDR1 MDHEN, CDR2 SYDVKM. The CDR3 sequence: CASRSITSGYTF. The CDR3 DNA is TGTGCCAGCAGGTCAATCACATCTGGCTACACCTTC.

J is TRBJ1-5 and V is TRBV27; the D gene is possibly TRBD1 (5 bases). Germline-derived CDR1 and CDR2 are MNHEY and SMNVEV (reference sequence). V was clipped by 6 bases and J by 6 bases, with 15 bases between them. The CDR3 contains 14 residues. The CDR3 bases are TGTGCCAGCAGCCGGGGTCCGGGGGGTCAGCCCCAGCATTTT. Translation gives CASSRGPGGQPQHF.

The V and J genes are TRBV19 and TRBJ2-1; 12 bases agree with TRBD2. Germline V CDR1 and CDR2: LNHDA, SQIVND (reference sequence). The CDR3 runs 16 residues. With 5 bases clipped from V and 9 bases from J, the junction kept 11 bases outside the gene matches. This CDR3 is CASSLTTSGSQGEQFF. CDR3 coding DNA: TGTGCCAGTAGTTTAACGACTAGCGGGAGTCAAGGTGAGCAGTTCTTC.

This clone came up a few times. The chain is built from TRBV19 and TRBJ1-1, with unresolved D. CDR3 length: 12 residues. The V and J ends lost 3 bases and 4 bases respectively, with 6 bases between them. Per germline, CDR1 LNHDA and CDR2 SQIVND (reference sequence). CDR3 sequence (DNA): TGTGCCAGTAGTATGGGGTCCACTGAAGCTTTCTTT. It codes for CASSMGSTEAFF.

The gene calls are TRBV29-1 and TRBJ2-3; D is undetermined. The germline V and J ends were trimmed by 7 bases and 6 bases, with 14 bases remaining between them. The CDR3 runs 12 residues. The germline gives CDR1 SQVTM, CDR2 ANQGSEA. CDR3 bases: TGCAGCGCGTTCGGACGTATGGATACGCAGTATTTT. Its translation is CSAFGRMDTQYF.

The chain recombines TRBV4-1 with TRBJ2-5, with TRBD2 identical over 7 bases. The V gene's germline CDR1 is MGHRA and CDR2 YSYEKL. The junction had 10 bases not matched to a gene; V was cut back by 4 bases and J by 5 bases. This CDR3 has 15 amino acids. The CDR3 loop is CASSRVAGVGETQYF. DNA for the CDR3: TGCGCCAGCAGCCGAGTGGCGGGAGTAGGGGAGACCCAGTACTTC.

This clone was seen only a few times. J is TRBJ1-5 and V is TRBV27, with 9 bases fitting TRBD1. V lost 8 bases, J lost 7 bases, and 12 bases stayed unmatched. Germline lookup yields CDR1 MNHEY and CDR2 SMNVEV (reference sequence). The CDR3 spans 15 residues. The CDR3 sequence: CASATMVTGGQPQHF. For the CDR3, the DNA is TGTGCCAGCGCCACAATGGTGACAGGGGGGCAGCCCCAGCATTTT.

This chain links TRBV6-5 with TRBJ2-6; D remains ambiguous. The CDR3 runs to 13 residues. The germline CDR1 and CDR2 sequences are MNHEY and SVGAGI. V was pared by 7 bases and J by 0 bases, with 4 bases between. The CDR3 DNA sequence: TGTGCCAGCAAGGGCTCTGGGGCCAACGTCCTGACTTTC. This gives the protein CASKGSGANVLTF.

This rearrangement joins TRBV5-4 to TRBJ1-6; the match to TRBD1 covers 7 bases. J was trimmed by 10 bases and V by 2 bases; bases with no gene match: 6. This CDR3 is 14 amino acids long. Germline values: CDR1 SGHNT, CDR2 YYREEE (reference sequence). The CDR3 loop is CASSLDRALSPLHF. The CDR3 DNA follows: TGTGCCAGCAGCTTAGACAGGGCCCTCTCACCCCTCCACTTT.

CDR3 nucleotide sequence: TGTGCTAGTGGTTTGGACGGTACCTACGAGCAGTACTTC. It encodes CASGLDGTYEQYF. The chain employs TRBV12-5 and TRBJ2-7, with D unresolved. V dropped 1 base and J dropped 2 bases, with 6 bases sitting between them. CDR3 length: 13 amino acids. Germline loops: CDR1 LGHNT, CDR2 FRNRAP. Full variable domain (missing parts from reference TRBV12-5 and TRBJ2-7): DARVTQTPRHKVTEMGQEVTMRCQPILGHNTVFWYRQTMMQGLELLAYFRNRAPLDDSGMPKDRFSAEMPDATLATLKIQPSEPRDSAVYFCASGLDGTYEQYFGPGTRLTVT.

The chain has TRBV5-6 and TRBJ1-4; 10 positions agree with TRBD1. The CDR3 consists of 17 residues. Trimming took 4 bases from V and 8 from J; bases not matched to a gene: 14. Germline V gives CDR1 SGHDT, CDR2 YYEEEE. CDR3 loop: CASSPTGGAGGWEKLFF. The CDR3 region has the DNA TGTGCCAGCAGCCCGACAGGGGGCGCGGGCGGTTGGGAAAAACTGTTTTTT.

This chain links TRBV19 with TRBJ1-1, with 7 bases that match TRBD1. V trimming: 4 bases; J trimming: 5 bases; junction bases outside the gene matches: 7. The CDR3 contains 14 residues. CDR1 and CDR2 from the germline V gene are LNHDA and SQIVND (reference sequence). The CDR3 loop reads CASSTDRVVTEAFF. DNA for the CDR3: TGTGCCAGTAGTACCGACAGGGTGGTAACTGAAGCTTTCTTT.

The chain uses TRBV10-1 and TRBJ2-7; D call uncertain. V was shortened by 0 bases and J by 5 bases, with 8 bases between the two germline ends. CDR1 is WNHNN, CDR2 SYGVQD, per germline (reference sequence). This CDR3 spans 13 amino acids. The CDR3 region is CASSESYGDEQYF. The DNA for the CDR3 is TGCGCCAGCAGTGAGTCGTATGGGGACGAGCAGTACTTC.

This chain uses TRBV28 with TRBJ2-7; D may match TRBD1 or TRBD2 (5 bases each). CDR3 length equals 16 residues. Germline loops: CDR1 MDHEN, CDR2 SYDVKM. Trimming removed 5 bases at V and 0 bases at J, with 17 bases between. CDR3 nucleotides: TGTGCCAGCAGTCTGCCCCGGGGCCTCAGCTCCTACGAGCAGTACTTC. Its translation: CASSLPRGLSSYEQYF.